The clone carrying this T cell receptor (beta chain) is classed as medium-sized. Its target is not known. Constant-region reverse primers amplified full-length variable regions, followed by semi-nested Nested Universal Primer A PCR. TCRdb redid the calling of the 5' RACE reads with MiXCR, one entry per CDR3 protein. This sample has roughly 5,300 distinct CDR3 sequences, with 36% found just once. Study conclusions and caveats: Tumor Tregs overlapped most with tumor, then blood, naive CD4+ cells. The larger-cohort validation was restricted to a single TCR beta V-J rearrangement rather than whole repertoires.

The CDR3 has 15 residues. The V end was cut by 5 bases, the J end by 1 base, with 14 bases between. The germline V gene has CDR1 MNHEY and CDR2 SVGAGI. Source material: memory CD4+ T cells sorted from blood. Subset given: memory CD4+ T cells, CD4+CD45RO+CD25-. The receptor's source is a female donor with breast cancer. The rearrangement links TRBV6-5 to TRBJ1-1, with D possibly being TRBD1 (5 bases). CDR3 DNA: TGTGCCAGCAGTATAGCCGGGACTGGGAACACTGAAGCTTTCTTT. Translation gives CASSIAGTGNTEAFF.